This T cell receptor (beta chain) was observed in a study of blood T cell repertoires in COVID-19. Overall study context: T cells, B-cell-depleted T cells, or PBMCs provided the cDNA or gDNA that served as material.

Per the germline V gene, CDR1 is MGHRA and CDR2 is YSYEKL. V lost 1 base, J lost 3 bases, and 8 bases stayed unmatched. The CDR3 length is 16 residues. Original processing methods: Amplification from reference gene primers served as the basis for estimated nucleated cell counts. Data came from immunoSEQ multiplex PCR; TCRdb stores just in-frame clones and leaves some out. That table supplies the V and J calls and clone size; D and trimming were determined from the DNA. Of some 83,000 clones listed, 60% to 80% are singletons. What was sequenced was peripheral blood. This sequence joins TRBV4-1 and TRBJ2-7; the match to TRBD1 covers 8 bases. This clonotype originated in an elderly woman with acute or convalescent COVID-19. CDR3 coding DNA: TGCGCCAGCAGCCAAGTCGGCGGGACAGGTTTCTACGAGCAGTACTTC. Residues: CASSQVGGTGFYEQYF.